Listed here are 10 T cell receptor beta chains from one sample, sequenced in a study of technical replicates of blood from a handful of donors. Repertoires were generated with immunoSEQ multiplex PCR, while TCRdb's copy carries only in-frame clones and drops some. This sample has tens of thousands of clones, with around 97% found just once. Sequencing was performed on T cells isolated from PBMCs. All receptors derive from a human donor in good health.

J is TRBJ2-5 and V is TRBV2, with 11 bases identical to TRBD2. The CDR3 totals 14 residues. In germline, CDR1 is SNHLY, CDR2 FYNNEI. The V segment lost 7 bases and the J segment 10 bases; nucleotides outside the gene matches: 11. This CDR3 reads CASTTSGSLDSQYF. In DNA form, the CDR3 reads TGTGCCAGCACTACTAGCGGGAGCTTAGACAGCCAGTACTTC.

The genes are TRBV27 and TRBJ2-7; tentatively, D is TRBD1 (5 bases). The length of the CDR3 is 13 residues. Trimming removed 3 bases at V and 2 bases at J, with 8 bases between. Looked up from germline, CDR1 is MNHEY and CDR2 is SMNVEV (reference sequence). CDR3: CASSFQGPYEQYF. The CDR3 nucleotides read TGTGCCAGCAGTTTCCAGGGTCCCTACGAGCAGTACTTC.

The chain is built from TRBV2 and TRBJ2-7; TRBD1 might be the D (6 bases). In germline, CDR1 is SNHLY, CDR2 FYNNEI. The CDR3 runs to 14 residues. V lost 3 bases and J 5 bases, leaving 14 bases between the germline ends. The CDR3 nucleotides are TGTGCCAGCAGTGACACAGGGTTGGATCACGAGCAGTACTTC. It codes for CASSDTGLDHEQYF.

The sample holds one count of this clone. Here the CDR3 DNA reads TGTGCCAGCAGCTTAGCGGCAGGGGGATTACCAGAGCAGTACTTC. This gives the protein CASSLAAGGLPEQYF. V is TRBV7-2 and J is TRBJ2-7; TRBD1 matches at 7 bases. Germline CDR1 is SGHTA and CDR2 is FQGNSA. The CDR3 extends over 15 amino acids. V lost 0 bases, J lost 7 bases, and 9 bases stayed unmatched.

As to this clone: Germline and junction disagree at one end, which may indicate a read error. The chain joins TRBV5-1 to TRBJ2-3, with D perhaps TRBD2 (6 bases). The CDR3 loop spans 13 amino acids. The germline V gene has CDR1 SGHRS and CDR2 YFSETQ. The CDR3 sequence: CASSLGTGSGRFF. In DNA, the CDR3 is TGCGCCAGCAGCCTAGGAACCGGGAGCGGAAGGTTTTTT.

This clone appeared a single time. The chain is built from TRBV15 and TRBJ2-5, with 7 bases aligning to TRBD2. Per the germline V gene, CDR1 is LNHNV and CDR2 is YYDKDF (reference sequence). J lost 0 bases, V lost 9 bases, and 7 bases had no gene match. CDR3 length: 14 residues. CDR3 in DNA: TGTGCCACGGGCTTAGCGGGTAACCAAGAGACCCAGTACTTC. This sequence encodes CATGLAGNQETQYF.

J is TRBJ2-7 and V is TRBV4-1, with unresolved D. Trimming shortened V by 1 base and J by 0 bases, and 4 bases separated the two germline ends. The CDR3 covers 13 residues. Germline CDR1 MGHRA, CDR2 YSYEKL. DNA for the CDR3: TGCGCCAGCAGCCAAGCAATCTCCTACGAGCAGTACTTC. Its protein product is CASSQAISYEQYF.

This sequence joins TRBV27 and TRBJ2-3, with 9 nucleotides matching TRBD2. Per the germline V gene, CDR1 is MNHEY and CDR2 is SMNVEV (reference sequence). Trimming at V came to 5 bases and at J to 2 bases, leaving 23 bases not matched to a gene. The length of the CDR3 is 21 residues. The DNA of the CDR3 is TGTGCCAGCAGTCCCCCCCCGGTTAGCGGGAGAATTTGGGACAACACAGATACGCAGTATTTT. Residues: CASSPPPVSGRIWDNTDTQYF.

This clone appeared a single time. The V and J genes are TRBV5-1 and TRBJ2-1; 9 positions agree with TRBD2. CDR3 size: 14 residues. Germline V CDR1 and CDR2: SGHRS, YFSETQ. The trim removed 0 bases at V and 9 bases at J, leaving 4 bases unmatched. The CDR3 DNA reads as TGCGCCAGCAGCTTGGCTACAGCGGGGGGTGAGCAGTTCTTC. This codes for CASSLATAGGEQFF. The full variable domain, its missing parts supplied by reference TRBV5-1 and TRBJ2-1, is KAGVTQTPRYLIKTRGQQVTLSCSPISGHRSVSWYQQTPGQGLQFLFEYFSETQRNKGNFPGRFSGRQFSNSRSEMNVSTLELGDSALYLCASSLATAGGEQFFGPGTRLTVL.

V usage is TRBV19 and J usage is TRBJ1-1; perhaps TRBD1 as D (6 bases). The germline V and J ends were trimmed by 7 bases and 5 bases, with 17 bases remaining between them. In germline, CDR1 is LNHDA, CDR2 SQIVND (reference sequence). The CDR3 has 14 residues. The CDR3 loop reads CASTLQGNPTEAFF. The CDR3, as DNA: TGTGCCAGTACTCTACAGGGCAATCCGACTGAAGCTTTCTTT.